Each of the 29 T cell receptor beta chains below was sequenced from the same sample in a study of CD8+ T cells in alopecia areata. Treatment of the sample: oral pan-JAK inhibitor, 5-10 mg twice daily. RNA was isolated and reverse transcribed to cDNA, the sequencing template. The table came from immunoSEQ multiplex PCR; TCRdb's copy has only in-frame clones and leaves some out. The sample has 150,000 to 200,000 clones, roughly 60% seen once. The sequencing here drew on CD4+ T cells sorted from blood, taken between weeks 47 and 50, from a patient treated with tofacitinib. The receptors here all came from a human donor with alopecia areata.

The chain has TRBV10-3 and TRBJ1-6, with 7 bases identical to TRBD1. V dropped 2 bases and J dropped 9; count of bases not matched to a gene: 1. Per the germline V gene, CDR1 is ENHRY and CDR2 is SYGVKD. The length of the CDR3 is 13 residues. This CDR3 is CAISEDRVSPLHF. The CDR3 region has the DNA TGTGCCATCAGTGAGGACAGGGTTTCACCCCTCCACTTT.

The table lists this clone with many counts. The chain has TRBV18 and TRBJ1-1; perhaps TRBD1 as D (6 bases). With 0 bases removed from V and 5 bases from J, the gap between germline ends came to 10 bases. CDR3 length: 14 amino acids. The germline V gene has CDR1 KGHSH and CDR2 LQKENI. The CDR3 here is CASSPPGAWTEAFF. The CDR3, as DNA: TGTGCCAGCTCACCACCGGGGGCTTGGACTGAAGCTTTCTTT.

The chain uses TRBV4-1 and TRBJ1-2, with D possibly being TRBD1 (6 bases). V shed 6 bases and J shed 4 bases, with 24 bases lying between them. Germline CDR1 reads MGHRA; CDR2 reads YSYEKL. The CDR3 is made up of 17 amino acids. The CDR3 bases are TGCGCCAGCAGAAGAGCCAGCGGACAGACGCGAGGCTATGGCTACACCTTC. Protein: CASRRASGQTRGYGYTF.

This chain joins TRBV18 and TRBJ2-5; D call uncertain. The CDR3 spans 13 residues. Germline V CDR1 and CDR2: KGHSH, LQKENI. With 3 bases removed from V and 5 bases from J, the gap between germline ends came to 10 bases. This CDR3 is CASSPSRRETQYF. For the CDR3, the DNA is TGTGCCAGCTCACCCTCCCGGCGGGAGACCCAGTACTTC.

In its sample, this clone was seen a few times. The V call is TRBV27, the J call TRBJ2-3; TRBD2 is a possible D gene (5 bases). In germline, CDR1 is MNHEY, CDR2 SMNVEV (reference sequence). The V and J ends lost 0 bases and 0 bases respectively, with 25 bases between them. The CDR3 has 21 amino acids. In DNA form, the CDR3 reads TGTGCCAGCAGTTTATCACCCCCGCGCAGGTTTGTTAGGGAGAGCACAGATACGCAGTATTTT. Translating it yields CASSLSPPRRFVRESTDTQYF.

V is TRBV25-1 and J is TRBJ1-6; possible D gene TRBD1, 5 bases. V lost 3 bases to trimming and J lost 8 bases, with 17 bases between them. Germline V gene sequence: CDR1 MGHDK, CDR2 SYGVNS. CDR3 length: 16 residues. CDR3 sequence: CASSDGGSRRDSPLHF. The DNA for the CDR3 is TGTGCCAGCAGTGATGGGGGATCACGGCGGGATTCACCCCTCCACTTT.

The chain links TRBV6-1 to TRBJ2-1; tentative D call: TRBD2 (7 bases). CDR1 and CDR2 from the germline V gene are MNHNS and SASEGT. The CDR3 is made up of 14 amino acids. V lost 10 bases and J lost 8, with 21 bases in between. The CDR3 nucleotides read TGTGCCACAGGGGTGTGGGGGGGCCGGGATGAGCAGTTCTTC. It codes for CATGVWGGRDEQFF.

This rearrangement joins TRBV30 to TRBJ1-2; the D is unclear. The germline gives CDR1 GTSNPN, CDR2 SVGIG (reference sequence). The V and J ends lost 5 bases and 5 bases respectively, with 21 bases between them. The CDR3 runs to 15 residues. CDR3 residues: CAWATSGFNAYGYTF. The DNA of the CDR3 is TGTGCCTGGGCTACATCAGGATTTAACGCATATGGCTACACCTTC.

This clone has just a few counts. V and J are TRBV7-9 and TRBJ2-3; D not certain. In germline, CDR1 is SEHNR, CDR2 FQNEAQ (reference sequence). This CDR3 is built from 14 residues. V was cut by 5 bases and J by 0 bases, with 9 bases left in between. The CDR3 DNA follows: TGTGCCAGCAGCCAAAGGCCTAGCACAGATACGCAGTATTTT. This gives the protein CASSQRPSTDTQYF. The variable domain in full, completed from reference TRBV7-9 and TRBJ2-3, reads DTGVSQNPRHKITKRGQNVTFRCDPISEHNRLYWYRQTLGQGPEFLTYFQNEAQLEKSRLLSDRFSAERPKGSFSTLEIQRTEQGDSAMYLCASSQRPSTDTQYFGPGTRLTVL.

This clone was seen only a few times. V and J are TRBV7-2 and TRBJ2-5, with TRBD1 matching over 7 bases. Germline V gene data show CDR1 as SGHTA and CDR2 as FQGNSA. This CDR3 region has 14 residues. Germline trimming cut 3 bases from V and 3 bases from J; bases unmatched to any gene: 4. The CDR3 loop is CASSFDRVKETQYF. The CDR3 nucleotides are TGTGCCAGCAGCTTTGACAGGGTCAAAGAGACCCAGTACTTC.

The sample holds a few counts of this clone. The chain carries TRBV6-5 and TRBJ2-5; D gene unclear. The V and J ends lost 0 bases and 4 bases respectively, with 9 bases between them. The CDR3 runs to 14 residues. CDR1 MNHEY and CDR2 SVGAGI come from the germline V gene. CDR3 sequence reads: CASSYSRQLETQYF. The CDR3 DNA sequence: TGTGCCAGCAGTTACTCGAGGCAATTAGAGACCCAGTACTTC.

The chain is built from TRBV20-1 and TRBJ2-3, with 7 bases matching TRBD2. The V segment lost 5 bases and the J segment 11 bases; nucleotides outside the gene matches: 7. From germline, CDR1 is DFQATT and CDR2 SNEGSKA (reference sequence). The CDR3 covers 11 residues. The CDR3: CSASQRGEQYF. For the CDR3, the DNA is TGCAGTGCTTCCCAGCGGGGAGAGCAGTATTTT.

This rearrangement joins TRBV5-1 to TRBJ2-3, with 9 bases matching TRBD2. The CDR3 sequence is 17 residues long. Per germline, CDR1 SGHRS and CDR2 YFSETQ. V gave up 1 base and J gave up 2 bases; unmatched junction bases: 8. The CDR3 DNA reads as TGCGCCAGCAGCTTGCTTCCTAGCGGGGCGTACACAGATACGCAGTATTTT. Translated, it gives CASSLLPSGAYTDTQYF. The full variable domain, rest sourced from reference TRBV5-1 and TRBJ2-3, is KAGVTQTPRYLIKTRGQQVTLSCSPISGHRSVSWYQQTPGQGLQFLFEYFSETQRNKGNFPGRFSGRQFSNSRSEMNVSTLELGDSALYLCASSLLPSGAYTDTQYFGPGTRLTVL.

Points on this clone: Mismatch with germline at one junction end may stem from a read error. The chain has TRBV20-1 and TRBJ2-1; weak D call: TRBD1 (6 bases). Germline V lookup: CDR1 DFQATT, CDR2 SNEGSKA (reference sequence). This CDR3 is built from 9 residues. The CDR3 DNA reads as TGCAGTGTGGGCTTATCAGGGGTCTTC. Translation gives CSVGLSGVF.

Concerning this clone: Sequence at one end of the junction differs from germline and may be a read error. This chain connects TRBV29-1 to TRBJ1-1; D unclear. The CDR3 is 10 amino acids. Per the germline V gene, CDR1 is SQVTM and CDR2 is ANQGSEA. The DNA of the CDR3 is TGCGGCGTTGCGGACACTGAAGCTTTCTTT. Its translation: CGVADTEAFF.

The CDR3 here is CASSSRVTLTHNEQFF. The CDR3 nucleotides read TGTGCCAGCAGTTCCAGGGTGACGCTTACTCACAATGAGCAGTTCTTC. The genes are TRBV6-5 and TRBJ2-1, with D possibly being TRBD1 (5 bases). The V end lost 4 bases, the J end lost 5 bases, and 18 bases lay between the germline ends. The CDR3 is 16 residues long. CDR1 MNHEY and CDR2 SVGAGI come from the germline V gene.

The rearrangement links TRBV30 to TRBJ2-3; maybe TRBD1 (6 bases). Germline CDR1 GTSNPN, CDR2 SVGIG (reference sequence). This CDR3 spans 14 amino acids. Deletions cut 6 bases from V and 8 bases from J, with 21 bases between. CDR3 loop: CACQTGIITSTQYF. Here the CDR3 DNA reads TGTGCCTGCCAAACAGGGATTATCACGAGTACGCAGTATTTT. Based on the CDR3 plus reference TRBV30 and TRBJ2-3, the full variable domain is SQTIHQWPATLVQPVGSPLSLECTVEGTSNPNLYWYRQAAGRGLQLLFYSVGIGQISSEVPQNLSASRPQDRQFILSSKKLLLSDSGFYLCACQTGIITSTQYFGPGTRLTVL.

The CDR3 bases are TGCGCCAGCAGCCGGGACAATCTCCTCGAGCAGTACTTC. This gives the protein CASSRDNLLEQYF. This rearrangement joins TRBV5-1 to TRBJ2-7, with a possible D match to TRBD1 (6 bases). The CDR3 runs to 13 residues. V dropped 4 bases and J dropped 6 bases, with 14 bases sitting between them. Germline CDR1 SGHRS, CDR2 YFSETQ.

This clone is a singleton in its sample. The gene calls are TRBV7-9 and TRBJ1-2, with D maybe TRBD1 (5 bases). Trimming took off 2 bases at V and 0 bases at J, with 19 bases between the two ends. Germline loops: CDR1 SEHNR, CDR2 FQNEAQ (reference sequence). The CDR3 has 18 residues. The CDR3 coding sequence is TGTGCCAGCAGCTTATCGGGAGGGGCCTTCCGAGCTAACTATGGCTACACCTTC. Protein product: CASSLSGGAFRANYGYTF.

This clone was detected only once. J is TRBJ2-7 and V is TRBV9, with TRBD2 matching 8 bases. CDR3 size: 14 residues. CDR1 is SGDLS and CDR2 is YYNGEE in the germline V gene. V was clipped by 4 bases and J by 4 bases; unmatched bases: 7. The CDR3 DNA follows: TGTGCCAGCAGCTCAGGGGTAGCGGGGTACGAGCAGTACTTC. Residues: CASSSGVAGYEQYF. The variable domain in full, completed from reference TRBV9 and TRBJ2-7, reads DSGVTQTPKHLITATGQRVTLRCSPRSGDLSVYWYQQSLDQGLQFLIQYYNGEERAKGNILERFSAQQFPDLHSELNLSSLELGDSALYFCASSSGVAGYEQYFGPGTRLTVT.

This clone qualifies as medium-sized (0.01 to 0.1%). The V gene is TRBV28, the J gene TRBJ2-7; 9 positions agree with TRBD1. Unmatched junction bases numbered 5, after V lost 8 bases and J lost 3 bases. This CDR3 is built from 13 residues. Germline lookup yields CDR1 MDHEN and CDR2 SYDVKM. The CDR3 DNA reads TGTGCCAGCTTTCCGGGACAGGGCTACGAGCAGTACTTC. Its translation: CASFPGQGYEQYF.

V and J are TRBV30 and TRBJ1-1; D possibly corresponds to TRBD1 (6 bases). Germline lookup yields CDR1 GTSNPN and CDR2 SVGIG (reference sequence). V lost 0 bases and J 0 bases, leaving 8 bases between the germline ends. The CDR3 is 14 residues long. CDR3 in amino acids: CAWSVQGMNTEAFF. CDR3 DNA: TGTGCCTGGAGTGTACAGGGAATGAACACTGAAGCTTTCTTT.

The genes are TRBV4-3 and TRBJ2-3; D possibly corresponds to TRBD2 (6 bases). Germline V CDR1 and CDR2: LGHNA, YSLEER. Trimming removed 0 bases from V and 4 bases from J, with 8 bases in between. The CDR3 runs to 14 residues. The CDR3 DNA reads as TGCGCCAGCAGCCAAGAGGGGGGATCAGATACGCAGTATTTT. It translates to CASSQEGGSDTQYF.

Only a few counts were recorded for this clone. The genes are TRBV11-2 and TRBJ2-7; a possible D gene is TRBD1 (6 bases). The V gene's germline CDR1 is SGHAT and CDR2 FQNNGV. The CDR3 runs 14 residues. The V end was cut by 1 base, the J end by 3 bases, with 10 bases between. CDR3 sequence (DNA): TGTGCCAGCAGCTTAGGGACAGCTAACTACGAGCAGTACTTC. Protein: CASSLGTANYEQYF.

V gene TRBV29-1 combines with J gene TRBJ1-1, with D maybe TRBD1 (6 bases). V shed 4 bases and J shed 4 bases, with 13 bases lying between them. From germline, CDR1 is SQVTM and CDR2 ANQGSEA. The CDR3 spans 13 residues. The CDR3 nucleotides are TGCAGCGTTGTACGCCGAGGGGGCACTGAAGCTTTCTTT. It encodes CSVVRRGGTEAFF.

The sample holds a few counts of this clone. The chain links TRBV10-3 to TRBJ2-2; no clear D gene. The germline V and J ends were trimmed by 0 bases and 6 bases, with 8 bases remaining between them. Germline V gene lookup returns CDR1 ENHRY and CDR2 SYGVKD. CDR3 length: 14 residues. The CDR3 loop is CAISESTTPGELFF. The CDR3 region has the DNA TGTGCCATCAGTGAGTCGACCACTCCCGGGGAGCTGTTTTTT.

The CDR3 DNA reads as TGCAGCGCTCGAACAGAAATGAACACTGAAGCTTTCTTT. Residues: CSARTEMNTEAFF. The V gene is TRBV29-1, the J gene TRBJ1-1; D remains ambiguous. V dropped 7 bases and J dropped 0 bases, with 12 bases sitting between them. In germline, CDR1 is SQVTM, CDR2 ANQGSEA. The CDR3 is 13 amino acids.

The CDR3 protein is CATSGGNSPLHF. CDR3 sequence (DNA): TGTGCCACCTCAGGGGGGAATTCACCCCTCCACTTT. V is TRBV6-5 and J is TRBJ1-6; 7 bases align to TRBD1. J gave up 7 bases and V 10 bases, and 4 bases lay outside the gene matches. The germline V gene encodes CDR1 MNHEY and CDR2 SVGAGI. The CDR3 spans 12 residues.

The V gene is TRBV29-1, the J gene TRBJ2-3; D unresolved. Germline CDR1 and CDR2: SQVTM and ANQGSEA. The CDR3 is made up of 13 amino acids. V gave up 0 bases and J gave up 6 bases, with 10 bases separating them. The chain's CDR3 is CSVEDGAVDTQYF. CDR3 DNA: TGCAGCGTTGAAGATGGTGCTGTGGATACGCAGTATTTT.